The 10 T cell receptor beta chains reported below all come from one sample, sequenced in a study of tumor-infiltrating lymphocytes in oesophageal squamous cell carcinoma. TCRdb re-analysed the PCR reads in MiXCR, keeping a single row per CDR3 protein. The sample contains more than 9,500 distinct CDR3 sequences, around 50% of which appear only once. The material sequenced was normal esophageal tissue next to the tumor. The receptors stem from a male donor with esophageal squamous cell carcinoma.

This clonotype was picked up many times. The chain couples TRBV4-2 to TRBJ2-7; 11 nucleotides match TRBD2. The germline V gene encodes CDR1 LGHNA and CDR2 YNFKEQ. CDR3 length: 14 residues. J gave up 5 bases and V 4 bases, and 4 bases lay outside the gene matches. As DNA, the CDR3 is TGTGCCAGCAGCCTGGGACTAGCGGTTAACGAGCAGTACTTC. Its protein product is CASSLGLAVNEQYF.

This clonotype has at least ten counts. This chain uses TRBV6-8 with TRBJ2-6; a possible D gene is TRBD1 (6 bases). The CDR3 totals 15 residues. V was trimmed by 8 bases and J by 0 bases, leaving 11 bases between them. Germline lookup yields CDR1 MNHGY and CDR2 SAAAGT. The CDR3 sequence: CASLRTDSGANVLTF. CDR3 coding DNA: TGTGCCAGCTTAAGGACAGACTCTGGGGCCAACGTCCTGACTTTC.

This clonotype was recorded at least ten times. A junction boundary mismatches the germline segment, possibly from a read error. V and J are TRBV7-8 and TRBJ2-1; weak D call: TRBD2 (5 bases). The germline V gene has CDR1 SGHVS and CDR2 FQNEAQ. The CDR3 totals 12 residues. CDR3 sequence: CASSPTIGELYF. The CDR3 DNA is TGTGCCAGCAGCCCTACGATCGGGGAGCTGTACTTC. The whole variable domain, remainder taken from reference TRBV7-8 and TRBJ2-1, is GAGVSQSPRYKVAKRGQDVALRCDPISGHVSLFWYQQALGQGPEFLTYFQNEAQLDKSGLPSDRFFAERPEGSVSTLKIQRTQQEDSAVYLCASSPTIGELYFGPGTRLTVL.

The chain joins TRBV7-3 to TRBJ2-3; D is uncertain. The CDR3 extends over 14 amino acids. Trimming left V 2 bases short and J 0 bases short, with 6 bases between. The germline gives CDR1 SGHTA, CDR2 FQGTGA. The DNA for the CDR3 is TGTGCCAGCAGCTTAGGAGCTAGCACAGATACGCAGTATTTT. Protein product: CASSLGASTDTQYF.

The V and J genes are TRBV7-3 and TRBJ2-2, with unresolved D. Between the trimmed V and J ends, which lost 8 bases and 1 base, there was a span of 14 bases. CDR3 length: 15 residues. Germline V lookup: CDR1 SGHTA, CDR2 FQGTGA. DNA of the CDR3: TGTGCCAGCCATGAAAGTGGAGAGAACACCGGGGAGCTGTTTTTT. Amino acid sequence: CASHESGENTGELFF.

This clonotype was detected a few times. This sequence joins TRBV7-2 and TRBJ2-3; TRBD2 aligns across 8 bases. Germline CDR1 and CDR2: SGHTA and FQGNSA. CDR3 length equals 15 residues. Trimming cost V 5 bases and J 2 bases; bases outside gene matches: 6. In nucleotides, the CDR3 is TGTGCCAGCAGCCCACAAGCGGGAGCCACAGATACGCAGTATTTT. Translation: CASSPQAGATDTQYF.

This clonotype was detected only a few times. This chain uses TRBV7-4 with TRBJ2-1; D is ambiguous. V was pared by 2 bases and J by 5 bases, with 7 bases between. CDR3 size: 13 residues. Germline assignment: CDR1 SGHVT and CDR2 SQSDAQ. The CDR3 nucleotides are TGTGCCAGCAGCTTATACTCTGACAATGAGCAGTTCTTC. Encoded protein: CASSLYSDNEQFF.

The genes are TRBV7-8 and TRBJ1-1, with a weak D call TRBD1 (5 bases). The DNA matches TRBJ1-6 better at its end, which makes the J call doubtful. The germline gives CDR1 SGHVS, CDR2 FQNEAQ. This CDR3 contains 17 residues. For the CDR3, the DNA is TGTGCCAGCAGCTTACGACGCGCGGCCCAGGGCGATTCACCCCTCCACTTT. This sequence encodes CASSLRRAAQGDSPLHF.

J is TRBJ2-1 and V is TRBV7-2, with D unclear. The CDR3 sequence is 11 residues long. V was trimmed by 5 bases and J by 6 bases, leaving 5 bases between them. CDR1 and CDR2 from the germline V gene are SGHTA and FQGNSA. CDR3 in DNA: TGTGCCAGCAGCCCCGCCAATGAGCAGTTCTTC. Translating it yields CASSPANEQFF.

This clonotype qualifies as medium-sized. The V and J genes are TRBV6-1 and TRBJ2-5; 11 bases line up with TRBD2. Germline CDR1 reads MNHNS; CDR2 reads SASEGT. V was pared by 2 bases and J by 1 base, with 3 bases of the junction left unmatched. CDR3 size: 16 residues. The CDR3 DNA sequence: TGTGCCAGCAGTGAACTAGCGGGGGGCCGCCAAGAGACCCAGTACTTC. It yields the protein CASSELAGGRQETQYF.